Each of the 22 T cell receptor beta chains below was sequenced from the same sample in a study of T cell responses to AZD1222 COVID-19 vaccine. Assay: immunoSEQ multiplex PCR; the TCRdb copy retains only in-frame clones and omits some. The repertoire holds 120,000 or so clones, with 90% as singletons. This sample comprised peripheral blood, obtained on day 0 of MenACWY control vaccination. Receptors were obtained from an adult in good health.

The V gene is TRBV5-6, the J gene TRBJ1-6; D not resolved. V was cut by 4 bases and J by 1 base, with 12 bases left in between. The germline V gene encodes CDR1 SGHDT and CDR2 YYEEEE. The CDR3 sequence is 16 residues long. This CDR3 is CASSVTQISYNSPLHF. The CDR3 DNA is TGTGCCAGCAGCGTAACCCAAATATCCTATAATTCACCCCTCCACTTT.

The chain is built from TRBV30 and TRBJ1-3, with 7 bases matching TRBD1. This CDR3 region has 14 residues. The V segment lost 8 bases and the J segment 4 bases; nucleotides outside the gene matches: 11. Per the germline V gene, CDR1 is GTSNPN and CDR2 is SVGIG (reference sequence). This chain's CDR3 is CASTTGVSGNTIYF. The CDR3 DNA reads TGTGCCAGCACAACAGGGGTGTCCGGAAACACCATATATTTT. Combining the CDR3 with reference TRBV30 and TRBJ1-3 gives the whole variable domain SQTIHQWPATLVQPVGSPLSLECTVEGTSNPNLYWYRQAAGRGLQLLFYSVGIGQISSEVPQNLSASRPQDRQFILSSKKLLLSDSGFYLCASTTGVSGNTIYFGEGSWLTVV.

The rearrangement uses TRBV5-1 and TRBJ2-1; TRBD2 matches at 14 bases. Germline CDR1 is SGHRS and CDR2 is YFSETQ. This CDR3 spans 15 amino acids. Trimming removed 3 bases from V and 9 bases from J; junction bases left unmatched: 5. CDR3 in DNA: TGCGCCAGCAGCTGGGGGACTAGCGGGAGTCTTGAGCAGTTCTTC. It encodes CASSWGTSGSLEQFF. Full variable domain (remainder filled in from reference TRBV5-1 and TRBJ2-1): KAGVTQTPRYLIKTRGQQVTLSCSPISGHRSVSWYQQTPGQGLQFLFEYFSETQRNKGNFPGRFSGRQFSNSRSEMNVSTLELGDSALYLCASSWGTSGSLEQFFGPGTRLTVL.

This sequence joins TRBV7-2 and TRBJ2-4; 10 bases map to TRBD2. The junction had 14 bases not matched to a gene; V was cut back by 4 bases and J by 5 bases. Per the germline V gene, CDR1 is SGHTA and CDR2 is FQGNSA. This CDR3 spans 18 amino acids. For the CDR3, the DNA is TGTGCCAGCAGCTCAAGCGGGAGGGGGACTTACACACAAAACATTCAGTACTTC. Encoded protein: CASSSSGRGTYTQNIQYF.

This sequence joins TRBV5-5 and TRBJ2-7, with TRBD1 matching over 8 bases. The CDR3 spans 15 residues. V lost 4 bases and J lost 3; bases outside the gene matches: 9. Germline lookup yields CDR1 SGHKS and CDR2 YYEKEE (reference sequence). The CDR3 DNA reads TGTGCCAGCAGCCAGCTGGGACAGGAGATCTACGAGCAGTACGTC. Translated, it gives CASSQLGQEIYEQYV.

This chain connects TRBV7-9 to TRBJ2-5; D not certain. The germline CDR1 and CDR2 sequences are SEHNR and FQNEAQ (reference sequence). The CDR3 sequence is 13 residues long. Deletions cut 1 base from V and 1 base from J, with 4 bases between. CDR3 loop: CASSLDSQETQYF. DNA for the CDR3: TGTGCCAGCAGCTTAGACAGCCAAGAGACCCAGTACTTC. Filled out from reference TRBV7-9 and TRBJ2-5, the complete variable domain reads DTGVSQNPRHKITKRGQNVTFRCDPISEHNRLYWYRQTLGQGPEFLTYFQNEAQLEKSRLLSDRFSAERPKGSFSTLEIQRTEQGDSAMYLCASSLDSQETQYFGPGTRLLVL.

This clone was detected only once. The chain recombines TRBV2 with TRBJ1-1; a possible D gene is TRBD1 (6 bases). CDR1 is SNHLY and CDR2 is FYNNEI in the germline V gene. CDR3 size: 12 residues. With 4 bases removed from V and 8 bases from J, the gap between germline ends came to 11 bases. The CDR3 region is CASSVRQVEAFF. The CDR3, as DNA: TGTGCCAGCAGTGTTCGACAGGTGGAAGCTTTCTTT.

This clone came up once. This chain connects TRBV10-1 to TRBJ1-1, with D maybe TRBD1 (6 bases). Trimming removed 4 bases at V and 3 bases at J, with 18 bases between. The germline V gene has CDR1 WNHNN and CDR2 SYGVQD (reference sequence). The CDR3 has 16 amino acids. Here the CDR3 DNA reads TGCGCCAGCAGTGGGAAAAGTGGACAGATTGACACTGAAGCTTTCTTT. Translation: CASSGKSGQIDTEAFF.

The chain couples TRBV7-9 to TRBJ1-2; no clear D. The CDR3 has 16 residues. V shed 1 base and J shed 2 bases, with 14 bases lying between them. Germline-derived CDR1 and CDR2 are SEHNR and FQNEAQ (reference sequence). CDR3: CASSLGGSVANYGYTF. The CDR3, as DNA: TGTGCCAGCAGCTTAGGAGGGTCGGTGGCGAACTATGGCTACACCTTC.

The chain carries TRBV28 and TRBJ1-4, with D tentatively TRBD1 (6 bases). This CDR3 has 15 residues. Germline V gene lookup returns CDR1 MDHEN and CDR2 SYDVKM. V was clipped by 1 base and J by 6 bases, with 12 bases between them. CDR3 bases: TGTGCCAGCAGTTTATATGGGGGCGGGTATGAAAAACTGTTTTTT. This encodes CASSLYGGGYEKLFF.

The V and J genes are TRBV12-5 and TRBJ2-1; 9 nucleotides align to TRBD2. The CDR3 is made up of 17 amino acids. CDR1 and CDR2 from the germline V gene are LGHNT and FRNRAP. The J segment lost 4 bases and the V segment lost 3 bases, leaving 10 bases of the junction unmatched. Here the CDR3 DNA reads TGTGCTAGTGGTTTCGGTCGTACTAGCGGGTCGTACAATGAGCAGTTCTTC. This codes for CASGFGRTSGSYNEQFF.

J is TRBJ2-7 and V is TRBV18; D uncertain. V lost 1 base and J lost 5, with 9 bases in between. The germline V gene encodes CDR1 KGHSH and CDR2 LQKENI. The CDR3 is made up of 13 amino acids. The CDR3 sequence is CASSPQVTDEQYF. The CDR3 DNA is TGTGCCAGCTCACCACAGGTTACGGACGAGCAGTACTTC.

The CDR3 region has the DNA TGTGCCAGCAGCCTCGGGACAGGGCGCAATCAGCCCCAGCATTTT. This gives the protein CASSLGTGRNQPQHF. The chain is built from TRBV7-6 and TRBJ1-5; TRBD1 aligns across 9 bases. The CDR3 is 15 residues long. V trimming: 5 bases; J trimming: 2 bases; junction bases outside the gene matches: 4. Germline V gives CDR1 SGHVS, CDR2 FNYEAQ.

This clone has just one count. This chain uses TRBV18 with TRBJ2-3; D not certain. Germline values: CDR1 KGHSH, CDR2 LQKENI. The CDR3 spans 12 residues. The germline V and J ends were trimmed by 4 bases and 2 bases, with 4 bases remaining between them. The CDR3, as DNA: TGTGCCAGCTCACTGAACACAGATACGCAGTATTTT. Amino acid sequence: CASSLNTDTQYF.

The chain carries TRBV6-6 and TRBJ1-6, with D possibly TRBD1 on 6 matching bases. The V end lost 5 bases, the J end lost 7 bases, and 12 bases lay between the germline ends. Germline CDR1 is MNHNY and CDR2 is SVGAGI (reference sequence). The CDR3 length is 14 residues. CDR3 region: CASSKDSPNSPLHF. Here the CDR3 DNA reads TGTGCCAGCAGTAAGGACAGCCCAAATTCACCCCTCCACTTT.

The chain has TRBV6-5 and TRBJ2-7, with a tentative D call TRBD2 (6 bases). V gave up 11 bases and J gave up 2 bases, with 19 bases separating them. CDR3 length: 14 residues. The germline gives CDR1 MNHEY, CDR2 SVGAGI. The CDR3 sequence: CAVGRGRGTYEQYV. In nucleotides, the CDR3 is TGTGCCGTGGGGCGGGGCCGAGGGACCTACGAGCAGTACGTC.

V and J are TRBV5-1 and TRBJ2-1; D unclear. V lost 7 bases and J lost 3, with 5 bases in between. The CDR3 has 11 amino acids. From germline, CDR1 is SGHRS and CDR2 YFSETQ. The CDR3 nucleotides read TGCGCCAGCTGGCTCTACAATGAGCAGTTCTTC. Translated: CASWLYNEQFF.

The chain joins TRBV15 to TRBJ1-2; no clear D gene. Trimming removed 8 bases at V and 6 bases at J, with 19 bases between. The CDR3 contains 14 residues. Germline loops: CDR1 LNHNV, CDR2 YYDKDF (reference sequence). In DNA form, the CDR3 reads TGTGCCACCGCTGGGATCAACAGAGCGAATGGCTACACCTTC. Protein product: CATAGINRANGYTF.

The CDR3: CATSRESFEGYYSGNTIYF. The CDR3 DNA is TGTGCCACCAGCAGAGAAAGTTTTGAGGGCTACTACTCTGGAAACACCATATATTTT. The genes are TRBV15 and TRBJ1-3; unclear D gene. The CDR3 sequence is 19 residues long. V was shortened by 0 bases and J by 0 bases, with 18 bases between the two germline ends. Germline CDR1 LNHNV, CDR2 YYDKDF (reference sequence). The full variable domain, in which reference TRBV15 and TRBJ1-3 provide the parts outside the CDR3, is DAMVIQNPRYQVTQFGKPVTLSCSQTLNHNVMYWYQQKSSQAPKLLFHYYDKDFNNEADTPDNFQSRRPNTSFCFLDIRSPGLGDTAMYLCATSRESFEGYYSGNTIYFGEGSWLTVV.

The CDR3 DNA reads TGCGCCAGCAGCTCCGTGTGGCGCCTAAGCACAGATACGCAGTATTTT. Translating gives CASSSVWRLSTDTQYF. The J gene is TRBJ2-3, the V gene TRBV5-1; D uncertain. The V and J ends lost 3 bases and 0 bases respectively, with 14 bases between them. The CDR3 runs to 16 residues. CDR1 is SGHRS, CDR2 YFSETQ, per germline.

V is TRBV4-2 and J is TRBJ2-3, with 14 bases identical to TRBD2. The CDR3 consists of 20 residues. Germline loops: CDR1 LGHNA, CDR2 YNFKEQ. V shed 4 bases and J 6 bases; nucleotides not matched to a gene: 18. CDR3 nucleotides: TGTGCCAGCAGCCCCACTGCGACCCGACTAGCGGGGGGGGATATCGATACGCAGTATTTT. Protein product: CASSPTATRLAGGDIDTQYF.

The chain combines TRBV6-5 with TRBJ1-1; maybe TRBD1 (5 bases). There are 15 residues in the CDR3. The V end lost 7 bases, the J end lost 3 bases, and 18 bases lay between the germline ends. Germline V gives CDR1 MNHEY, CDR2 SVGAGI. CDR3 region: CASTRTMVGDTEAFF. For the CDR3, the DNA is TGTGCCAGCACCCGAACTATGGTAGGGGACACTGAAGCTTTCTTT.